This T cell receptor beta chain was observed in a study of T cells in Graves' hyperthyroidism and ophthalmopathy. Whole-study results and caveats: Separating ophthalmopathy from stable hyperthyroidism was achieved by a 13 V-J model. Most clonotypes that expanded in the thyroid above 0.001 also showed up in blood. A median about 7 months before onset, the model predicted ophthalmopathy.

TCR beta CDR3 sequences were amplified from RNA transcripts. TCR CDR3 regions were first amplified by RT-PCR with HTBI primers. TCRdb ran MiXCR on the multiplex PCR reads and lists one entry per CDR3 protein. The table includes 50,000 to 60,000 distinct CDR3 sequences, 40% to 55% detected once. V lost 6 bases, J lost 0 bases, and 10 bases lay in between. Germline assignment: CDR1 DFQATT and CDR2 SNEGSKA (reference sequence). CDR3 length equals 13 residues. The sample holds many counts of this clonotype. Antigen unknown. The J gene is TRBJ2-3, the V gene TRBV20-1, with D unresolved. Sequenced: blood. The sequence came from a woman in her 30s with Graves' ophthalmopathy. The DNA for the CDR3 is TGCAGTGCGAGGAAGGAAAGCACAGATACGCAGTATTTT. It translates to CSARKESTDTQYF.